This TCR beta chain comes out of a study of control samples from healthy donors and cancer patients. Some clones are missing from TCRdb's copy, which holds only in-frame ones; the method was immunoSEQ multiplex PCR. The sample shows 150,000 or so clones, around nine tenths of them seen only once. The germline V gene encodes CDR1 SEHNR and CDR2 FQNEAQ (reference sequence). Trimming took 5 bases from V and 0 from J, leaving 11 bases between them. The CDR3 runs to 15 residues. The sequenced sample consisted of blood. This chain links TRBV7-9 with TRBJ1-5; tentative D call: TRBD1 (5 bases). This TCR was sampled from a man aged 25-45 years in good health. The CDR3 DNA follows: TGTGCCAGCAGCCCAGAAGGGGTTAGCAATCAGCCCCAGCATTTT. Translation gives CASSPEGVSNQPQHF.